One sample yielded the 32 T cell receptor beta chains listed below, sequenced in a study of shared T cell receptors in the human thymus. Sequenced by immunoSEQ multiplex PCR; TCRdb stores in-frame clones only, minus some. The table lists roughly 500,000 clones, approximately 80% of them singletons. A further study also used this sample, focusing on human thymus T cells.

The sequencing input was thymocytes. Every receptor here comes from a boy younger than two with a congenital heart defect.

The V and J genes are TRBV28 and TRBJ2-6; D is uncertain. CDR1 and CDR2 from the germline V gene are MDHEN and SYDVKM. Trimming took off 10 bases at V and 0 bases at J, with 10 bases between the two ends. The CDR3 length is 14 residues. The CDR3 reads CATLIGSGANVLTF. DNA for the CDR3: TGTGCCACCCTCATCGGCTCTGGGGCCAACGTCCTGACTTTC. The full variable domain, completed using reference TRBV28 and TRBJ2-6, is DVKVTQSSRYLVKRTGEKVFLECVQDMDHENMFWYRQDPGLGLRLIYFSYDVKMKEKGDIPEGYSVSREKKERFSLILESASTNQTSMYLCATLIGSGANVLTFGAGSRLTVL.

This clone was detected once. The chain carries TRBV4-3 and TRBJ2-2; 9 positions agree with TRBD1. CDR1 is LGHNA, CDR2 YSLEER, per germline. The length of the CDR3 is 17 residues. Trimming took 5 bases from V and 7 from J; bases not matched to a gene: 14. The CDR3 loop reads CASSALTDRGKIGELFF. DNA for the CDR3: TGCGCCAGCAGCGCCTTAACGGACAGGGGAAAAATCGGGGAGCTGTTTTTT.

This clone has just one count. The J gene is TRBJ2-1, the V gene TRBV5-6, with 7 nucleotides matching TRBD2. The CDR3 has 16 residues. V shed 0 bases and J 6 bases; nucleotides not matched to a gene: 9. CDR1 and CDR2 from the germline V gene are SGHDT and YYEEEE. The CDR3 region is CASSLGWTSKINEQFF. For the CDR3, the DNA is TGTGCCAGCAGCTTGGGGTGGACTAGTAAGATCAATGAGCAGTTCTTC.

J is TRBJ1-5 and V is TRBV7-3; no definite D call. The CDR3 loop spans 14 amino acids. Germline V CDR1 and CDR2: SGHTA, FQGTGA. Trimming took off 9 bases at V and 2 bases at J, with 14 bases between the two ends. The CDR3 nucleotides are TGTGCCAGTGGGCGTCTGTGTGGCAATCAGCCCCAGCATTTT. Translated, it gives CASGRLCGNQPQHF.

V is TRBV2 and J is TRBJ1-1, with 9 bases fitting TRBD1. V was pared by 6 bases and J by 1 base, with 3 bases of the junction left unmatched. The CDR3 extends over 14 amino acids. The germline gives CDR1 SNHLY, CDR2 FYNNEI. CDR3 sequence (DNA): TGTGCCAGCAGGGCGACAGGGGGGAACACTGAAGCTTTCTTT. Protein: CASRATGGNTEAFF. The full variable domain, in which reference TRBV2 and TRBJ1-1 provide the parts outside the CDR3, is EPEVTQTPSHQVTQMGQEVILRCVPISNHLYFYWYRQILGQKVEFLVSFYNNEISEKSEIFDDQFSVERPDGSNFTLKIRSTKLEDSAMYFCASRATGGNTEAFFGQGTRLTVV.

CDR3 sequence reads: CASSLTGGLAEAFF. DNA of the CDR3: TGTGCCAGCAGCCTTACAGGGGGTTTAGCTGAAGCTTTCTTT. The V gene is TRBV5-6, the J gene TRBJ1-1; 8 nucleotides match TRBD1. The CDR3 totals 14 residues. Germline CDR1 reads SGHDT; CDR2 reads YYEEEE. With 4 bases clipped from V and 6 bases from J, the junction kept 8 bases outside the gene matches.

The V and J genes are TRBV5-6 and TRBJ2-3; 7 bases line up with TRBD1. Germline assignment: CDR1 SGHDT and CDR2 YYEEEE. CDR3 length: 17 amino acids. V gave up 1 base and J gave up 2 bases; unmatched junction bases: 10. The CDR3 protein is CASSLLVGQNITDTQYF. The CDR3 DNA reads as TGTGCCAGCAGCTTGCTTGTGGGACAGAATATCACAGATACGCAGTATTTT.

This rearrangement joins TRBV14 to TRBJ2-1, with TRBD1 identical over 9 bases. The CDR3 extends over 16 amino acids. The germline CDR1 and CDR2 sequences are SGHDN and FVKESK. V was clipped by 1 base and J by 7 bases; unmatched bases: 8. The CDR3 loop is CASSQALGQGRNEQFF. The CDR3 nucleotides are TGTGCCAGCAGCCAAGCTTTGGGACAGGGTCGTAATGAGCAGTTCTTC.

In DNA, the CDR3 is TGTGCCATCAGTGTAGCCGAGGGACAGGGTTTAGTCCTGGACTATGGCTACACCTTC. This encodes CAISVAEGQGLVLDYGYTF. The chain employs TRBV10-3 and TRBJ1-2; 9 nucleotides align to TRBD1. The CDR3 length is 19 residues. V shed 4 bases and J 3 bases; nucleotides not matched to a gene: 18. Germline V gene lookup returns CDR1 ENHRY and CDR2 SYGVKD.

The chain carries TRBV27 and TRBJ2-3; D might be TRBD2 (6 bases). Germline assignment: CDR1 MNHEY and CDR2 SMNVEV (reference sequence). Trimming took off 8 bases at V and 4 bases at J, with 22 bases between the two ends. This CDR3 is built from 16 residues. This CDR3 is CASPRWREKLADTQYF. The DNA of the CDR3 is TGTGCCAGCCCCCGTTGGCGGGAAAAATTAGCAGATACGCAGTATTTT.

This clone came up once. The J gene is TRBJ2-1, the V gene TRBV6-1; D may be TRBD2 (6 bases). Per germline, CDR1 MNHNS and CDR2 SASEGT. This CDR3 is built from 18 residues. The V gene lost 3 bases and the J gene lost 6 bases, with 24 bases spanning the gap. The CDR3: CASSDPEGLPIQLNEQFF. The CDR3 DNA reads as TGTGCCAGCAGTGACCCGGAGGGACTGCCGATCCAACTCAATGAGCAGTTCTTC.

V gene TRBV4-1 combines with J gene TRBJ2-7; D not certain. Germline values: CDR1 MGHRA, CDR2 YSYEKL. V was pared by 1 base and J by 1 base, with 11 bases between. The CDR3 extends over 15 amino acids. CDR3 DNA: TGCGCCAGCAGCCAAGCAACACCTGTTTCCTACGAGCAGTACTTC. This codes for CASSQATPVSYEQYF.

V usage is TRBV4-3 and J usage is TRBJ1-5, with TRBD1 matching over 10 bases. Germline V gives CDR1 LGHNA, CDR2 YSLEER. The CDR3 length is 17 residues. V lost 1 base and J lost 2; bases outside the gene matches: 5. CDR3 DNA: TGCGCCAGCAGCCAAGGACAGGGGGCTGACGGCAATCAGCCCCAGCATTTT. It specifies CASSQGQGADGNQPQHF.

The CDR3 loop is CASSDREGQGPVYSYEQYF. CDR3 DNA: TGTGCCAGCAGCGACAGAGAGGGACAGGGCCCAGTTTACTCCTACGAGCAGTACTTC. The V call is TRBV9, the J call TRBJ2-7, with 9 bases matching TRBD1. Trimming cost V 3 bases and J 0 bases; bases outside gene matches: 16. CDR1 SGDLS and CDR2 YYNGEE come from the germline V gene. The CDR3 runs to 19 residues.

A few counts support this clone. This chain connects TRBV4-2 to TRBJ1-4; weak D call: TRBD1 (5 bases). This CDR3 has 15 amino acids. The ends were cut back, 1 base at V and 6 bases at J, with 12 bases in the middle. In germline, CDR1 is LGHNA, CDR2 YNFKEQ. In DNA, the CDR3 is TGTGCCAGCAGCCAAGGGGGCAGGGAGGATGAAAAACTGTTTTTT. Translating it yields CASSQGGREDEKLFF.

This rearrangement joins TRBV25-1 to TRBJ2-2, with D perhaps TRBD2 (7 bases). The CDR3 runs 16 residues. V lost 5 bases and J lost 6, with 19 bases in between. The V gene's germline CDR1 is MGHDK and CDR2 SYGVNS. The CDR3 region has the DNA TGTGCCAGCAGTCCACCGGGGGGCCTTTTTCCCGGGGAGCTGTTTTTT. Protein sequence: CASSPPGGLFPGELFF.

The chain carries TRBV11-3 and TRBJ2-7; 13 bases are shared with TRBD2. Germline V gene sequence: CDR1 SGHNT, CDR2 YENEEA. The CDR3 loop spans 15 amino acids. The J segment lost 1 base and the V segment lost 6 bases, leaving 3 bases of the junction unmatched. The CDR3 region is CASSGTSGESYEQYF. Written as DNA, the CDR3 is TGTGCCAGCAGTGGGACTAGCGGGGAATCCTACGAGCAGTACTTC.

This clone was picked up a small number of times. The CDR3 region is CASSLGGTGADYGYTF. The CDR3 DNA reads TGTGCCAGCAGCTTAGGGGGGACAGGGGCGGACTATGGCTACACCTTC. The J gene is TRBJ1-2, the V gene TRBV7-9; 10 bases match TRBD1. The germline gives CDR1 SEHNR, CDR2 FQNEAQ (reference sequence). V gave up 1 base and J gave up 3 bases; unmatched junction bases: 5. This CDR3 comprises 16 residues.

The gene calls are TRBV5-1 and TRBJ2-1; 11 bases are a match to TRBD2. Germline values: CDR1 SGHRS, CDR2 YFSETQ. V lost 0 bases, J lost 5 bases, and 13 bases stayed unmatched. This CDR3 is 19 amino acids long. CDR3 bases: TGCGCCAGCAGCTTGGCTATTCGAGCGGGACTAGCGGAGGACAATGAGCAGTTCTTC. It translates to CASSLAIRAGLAEDNEQFF.

This chain joins TRBV30 and TRBJ2-5, with 9 bases fitting TRBD2. Germline CDR1 and CDR2: GTSNPN and SVGIG (reference sequence). CDR3 size: 15 residues. The junction had 10 bases not matched to a gene; V was cut back by 3 bases and J by 5 bases. CDR3 sequence: CAWSPPAGGRETQYF. The CDR3, as DNA: TGTGCCTGGAGCCCGCCGGCGGGAGGGCGTGAGACCCAGTACTTC.

The chain uses TRBV7-9 and TRBJ2-7; maybe TRBD1 (6 bases). The CDR3 runs to 14 residues. Trimming took 1 base from V and 2 from J, leaving 9 bases between them. Germline V gene sequence: CDR1 SEHNR, CDR2 FQNEAQ (reference sequence). DNA of the CDR3: TGTGCCAGCAGCTTAGGGACAGTCCCCTACGAGCAGTACTTC. This codes for CASSLGTVPYEQYF.

Only a few counts were recorded for this clone. This chain uses TRBV5-1 with TRBJ1-2, with TRBD1 identical over 10 bases. This CDR3 contains 13 residues. V lost 3 bases and J lost 6; bases outside the gene matches: 2. Germline V lookup: CDR1 SGHRS, CDR2 YFSETQ. The CDR3 spells CASSSGQGHGYTF. CDR3 nucleotides: TGCGCCAGCAGCTCGGGACAGGGGCATGGCTACACCTTC.

This clone has just a few counts. J is TRBJ1-1 and V is TRBV9; 10 nucleotides line up with TRBD1. This CDR3 comprises 19 residues. CDR1 and CDR2 from the germline V gene are SGDLS and YYNGEE. Germline trimming cut 4 bases from V and 3 bases from J; bases unmatched to any gene: 18. The CDR3 sequence: CASSSSTRRDRGGDTEAFF. In nucleotides, the CDR3 is TGTGCCAGCAGCTCCTCCACTCGACGGGACAGGGGAGGGGACACTGAAGCTTTCTTT.

The chain recombines TRBV5-1 with TRBJ2-1; 7 positions match TRBD2. Germline lookup yields CDR1 SGHRS and CDR2 YFSETQ. CDR3 size: 15 residues. V trimming: 4 bases; J trimming: 0 bases; junction bases outside the gene matches: 4. CDR3 sequence reads: CASSPGTTSYNEQFF. The DNA of the CDR3 is TGCGCCAGCAGCCCTGGGACTACCTCCTACAATGAGCAGTTCTTC.

This chain connects TRBV7-6 to TRBJ1-5, with 7 positions matching TRBD1. The ends lost 1 base at V and 4 bases at J; junction bases unmatched: 10. Per germline, CDR1 SGHVS and CDR2 FNYEAQ. The CDR3 is 17 residues long. CDR3 sequence reads: CASSLEVSQGGNQPQHF. The CDR3 DNA follows: TGTGCCAGCAGCTTAGAGGTTTCGCAGGGGGGAAATCAGCCCCAGCATTTT.

This chain connects TRBV7-6 to TRBJ1-4, with 7 bases lining up with TRBD1. Looked up from germline, CDR1 is SGHVS and CDR2 is FNYEAQ. The V and J ends lost 1 base and 2 bases, in that order; junction bases with no gene match: 4. The CDR3 has 16 amino acids. The CDR3: CASSLGQGGTNEKLFF. In DNA form, the CDR3 reads TGTGCCAGCAGCTTAGGTCAGGGGGGCACTAATGAAAAACTGTTTTTT.

The chain combines TRBV12-5 with TRBJ2-5, with 9 positions matching TRBD2. Germline loops: CDR1 LGHNT, CDR2 FRNRAP. The trim removed 2 bases at V and 2 bases at J, leaving 9 bases unmatched. The CDR3 runs 17 residues. The CDR3 DNA reads as TGTGCTAGTGGTTTGAATTACGCTAGCGGGAATCAAGAGACCCAGTACTTC. This gives the protein CASGLNYASGNQETQYF. The variable domain in full, completed from reference TRBV12-5 and TRBJ2-5, reads DARVTQTPRHKVTEMGQEVTMRCQPILGHNTVFWYRQTMMQGLELLAYFRNRAPLDDSGMPKDRFSAEMPDATLATLKIQPSEPRDSAVYFCASGLNYASGNQETQYFGPGTRLLVL.

J is TRBJ1-1 and V is TRBV18, with a possible D match to TRBD1 (5 bases). V was trimmed by 5 bases and J by 1 base, leaving 17 bases between them. This CDR3 spans 16 amino acids. The germline CDR1 and CDR2 sequences are KGHSH and LQKENI. The chain's CDR3 is CASSLQVTRRNTEAFF. CDR3 DNA sequence: TGTGCCAGCTCATTACAGGTCACCCGGAGGAACACTGAAGCTTTCTTT.

A word on this clone: Mismatch with germline at one junction end may stem from a read error. The chain recombines TRBV7-7 with TRBJ2-3; D remains unclear. This CDR3 has 14 amino acids. Germline V gene sequence: CDR1 SSHAT, CDR2 FNYEAQ (reference sequence). CDR3 sequence: CASSLSQGTDTQYF. In DNA, the CDR3 is TGTGCTAGCAGCTTAAGTCAGGGCACAGATACGCAGTATTTT. The full variable domain, in which reference TRBV7-7 and TRBJ2-3 provide the parts outside the CDR3, is GAGVSQSPRYKVTKRGQDVTLRCDPISSHATLYWYQQALGQGPEFLTYFNYEAQPDKSGLPSDRFSAERPEGSISTLTIQRTEQRDSAMYRCASSLSQGTDTQYFGPGTRLTVL.

The rearrangement uses TRBV5-6 and TRBJ2-7; TRBD1 matches at 10 bases. V trimming: 0 bases; J trimming: 5 bases; junction bases outside the gene matches: 5. Germline-derived CDR1 and CDR2 are SGHDT and YYEEEE. The CDR3 extends over 15 amino acids. The CDR3: CASSLAGQGIDEQYF. The CDR3 region has the DNA TGTGCCAGCAGCTTGGCGGGACAGGGGATCGACGAGCAGTACTTC.

The rearrangement links TRBV4-3 to TRBJ2-1, with D perhaps TRBD1 (5 bases). CDR3 length: 16 amino acids. V lost 4 bases and J 0 bases, leaving 13 bases between the germline ends. The V gene's germline CDR1 is LGHNA and CDR2 YSLEER. CDR3 loop: CASSLRPGSSYNEQFF. For the CDR3, the DNA is TGCGCCAGCAGCCTGCGGCCAGGGTCCTCCTACAATGAGCAGTTCTTC.

The chain recombines TRBV30 with TRBJ2-7; TRBD1 matches 8 bases. This CDR3 has 12 amino acids. The V gene's germline CDR1 is GTSNPN and CDR2 SVGIG (reference sequence). Germline trimming cut 8 bases from V and 2 bases from J; bases unmatched to any gene: 5. As DNA, the CDR3 is TGTGCCGGGGACAGGCACCCCTACGAGCAGTACTTC. Its protein is CAGDRHPYEQYF.